The 23 T cell receptor beta chains below all came from one sample that was sequenced in a study of monozygotic twins with inflammatory bowel disease. TCRdb re-called the 5' RACE reads and catalogs CDR3 proteins one per entry, DNA excluded. Its clone listing holds around 210,000 distinct CDR3 sequences. Specimen: blood. These receptors all stem from a human donor with ulcerative colitis or Crohn's disease, or a healthy co-twin of an affected twin (not recorded which).

V and J are TRBV3-1 and TRBJ2-1; TCRdb's D gene call, TRBD2, goes unchecked for lack of DNA. Germline V CDR1 and CDR2: LGHDT, YNNKEL (reference sequence). The CDR3 has 16 residues. The CDR3 loop is CASSQLFSGNYNEQFF.

The rearrangement joins TRBV5-6 to TRBJ1-2. The germline V gene encodes CDR1 SGHDT and CDR2 YYEEEE. CDR3 length: 14 amino acids. CDR3: CASSLSGDFYGYTF. Full variable domain (missing parts from reference TRBV5-6 and TRBJ1-2): DAGVTQSPTHLIKTRGQQVTLRCSPKSGHDTVSWYQQALGQGPQFIFQYYEEEERQRGNFPDRFSGHQFPNYSSELNVNALLLGDSALYLCASSLSGDFYGYTFGSGTRLTVV.

The V call is TRBV7-2, the J call TRBJ2-4; absent DNA, TCRdb's TRBD1 call cannot be checked. Germline-derived CDR1 and CDR2 are SGHTA and FQGNSA. The CDR3 is made up of 13 amino acids. CDR3: CASSSLHRGIQYF.

The gene calls are TRBV5-1 and TRBJ1-5; with no DNA, the TCRdb D assignment of TRBD1 cannot be verified. The CDR3 extends over 14 amino acids. Germline V gene data show CDR1 as SGHRS and CDR2 as YFSETQ. CDR3 loop: CASSCRQINQPQHF.

The rearrangement uses TRBV12-3 or TRBV12-4 and TRBJ2-1; the TCRdb call, TRBD2, lacks DNA for checking. The CDR3 has 15 residues. CDR3 region: CASSLRLAGLNEQFF.

This chain connects TRBV7-2 to TRBJ1-1. This CDR3 has 13 amino acids. Germline CDR1 reads SGHTA; CDR2 reads FQGNSA. The CDR3 region is CASSQPDSTEAFF.

The gene calls are TRBV5-4 and TRBJ2-7; TCRdb designates TRBD1, a call that cannot be tested without DNA. CDR3 length: 13 amino acids. The germline V gene has CDR1 SGHNT and CDR2 YYREEE (reference sequence). CDR3 protein: CASSVNQGYEQYF.

The gene calls are TRBV19 and TRBJ1-1; checking the TCRdb D call of TRBD1 is not possible without DNA. This CDR3 has 13 residues. Germline V gene lookup returns CDR1 LNHDA and CDR2 SQIVND (reference sequence). The CDR3 loop reads CASSWTGTAEAFF.

The chain uses TRBV20-1 and TRBJ2-3. This CDR3 contains 12 residues. Germline loops: CDR1 DFQATT, CDR2 SNEGSKA (reference sequence). The CDR3 loop is CSASNGVDTQYF.

The chain carries TRBV27 and TRBJ2-1. Germline V CDR1 and CDR2: MNHEY, SMNVEV (reference sequence). This CDR3 has 15 residues. CDR3 protein: CASSLSLTPYNEQFF.

V and J are TRBV11-2 and TRBJ1-6; TCRdb's D call, TRBD1, is unchecked because there is no DNA. This CDR3 comprises 15 residues. Germline V gene lookup returns CDR1 SGHAT and CDR2 FQNNGV. CDR3 amino acids: CASSLDDRGGSPLHF. Full variable domain (remainder filled in from reference TRBV11-2 and TRBJ1-6): EAGVAQSPRYKIIEKRQSVAFWCNPISGHATLYWYQQILGQGPKLLIQFQNNGVVDDSQLPKDRFSAERLKGVDSTLKIQPAKLEDSAVYLCASSLDDRGGSPLHFGNGTRLTVT.

This chain joins TRBV18 and TRBJ2-7; TCRdb returns TRBD1, unconfirmable since there is no DNA. Germline CDR1 is KGHSH and CDR2 is LQKENI. This CDR3 contains 16 residues. The chain's CDR3 is CASSIVQRQGGGEQYF.

This chain joins TRBV19 and TRBJ1-2. The CDR3 consists of 11 residues. Germline V gives CDR1 LNHDA, CDR2 SQIVND (reference sequence). The CDR3 is CASRRERGYTF.

The V and J genes are TRBV11-2 and TRBJ2-2. The CDR3 sequence is 13 residues long. The germline V gene encodes CDR1 SGHAT and CDR2 FQNNGV. CDR3: CASSLFYTGELFF.

The chain carries TRBV12-3 or TRBV12-4 and TRBJ1-2. CDR3 length: 13 amino acids. The CDR3 spells CASSLSANCGYTF.

This sequence joins TRBV2 and TRBJ2-7; the TCRdb call, TRBD2, lacks DNA for checking. The germline V gene encodes CDR1 SNHLY and CDR2 FYNNEI. The CDR3 is 15 amino acids. CDR3 sequence: CASRRTSGSSYEQYF.

This chain uses TRBV27 with TRBJ1-1; TCRdb proposes TRBD1, but this gene call is untestable without DNA. CDR1 is MNHEY and CDR2 is SMNVEV in the germline V gene (reference sequence). This CDR3 contains 15 residues. The CDR3 reads CASSLLSGAKTEAFF.

V gene TRBV28 combines with J gene TRBJ1-6; lacking DNA, the TRBD1 call made by TCRdb goes unchecked. CDR1 and CDR2 (germline): MDHEN, SYDVKM. The CDR3 totals 16 residues. CDR3 protein: CASSLVSDPPHSPLHF.

The chain employs TRBV2 and TRBJ2-1; TCRdb lists TRBD2, though no DNA is available to test this call. The CDR3 consists of 13 residues. The germline gives CDR1 SNHLY, CDR2 FYNNEI. This chain's CDR3 is CASSETSRGEQFF. Complete variable domain (other parts from reference TRBV2 and TRBJ2-1): EPEVTQTPSHQVTQMGQEVILRCVPISNHLYFYWYRQILGQKVEFLVSFYNNEISEKSEIFDDQFSVERPDGSNFTLKIRSTKLEDSAMYFCASSETSRGEQFFGPGTRLTVL.

The chain carries TRBV19 and TRBJ1-5; TCRdb reports TRBD1, a call that lacks DNA to check it against. This CDR3 comprises 14 residues. The V gene's germline CDR1 is LNHDA and CDR2 SQIVND (reference sequence). The CDR3 region is CASSNRQGGKPQHF.

The V call is TRBV5-1, the J call TRBJ2-1; the D call of TRBD1 rests on TCRdb alone, since no DNA is present to check it. The CDR3 contains 14 residues. Germline V CDR1 and CDR2: SGHRS, YFSETQ. The CDR3 here is CASSLGLLSVEQFF.

The chain has TRBV7-2 and TRBJ1-3. The CDR3 sequence is 14 residues long. Germline values: CDR1 SGHTA, CDR2 FQGNSA. The CDR3: CASSPDSAGNTIYF.

V and J are TRBV5-1 and TRBJ2-2; no DNA is available, so the TRBD2 call from TCRdb remains unchecked. The CDR3 is 17 amino acids. Germline CDR1 SGHRS, CDR2 YFSETQ. The CDR3 loop reads CASSLRFWRERTGELFF.